The T cell receptor beta chain described here comes from a study of OX40 agonist ivuxolimab in advanced cancers. Profiled with immunoSEQ multiplex PCR; TCRdb holds only in-frame clones, not every one. The sample holds around 51,000 clones, approximately 91% seen once. Germline V CDR1 and CDR2: KGHSH, LQKENI. Between the trimmed V and J ends, which lost 3 bases and 6 bases, there was a span of 9 bases. The CDR3 is 12 amino acids. This receptor was identified in an adult with an advanced solid tumor such as melanoma, head and neck, liver or kidney cancer. The chain uses TRBV18 and TRBJ2-7; D ambiguous. Sequencing was performed on CD4+ or CD8+ T cells sorted from blood, taken in a trial of the OX40 agonist ivuxolimab. CDR3 nucleotide sequence: TGTGCCAGCTCACCTCGAGTTGGCGAGCAGTACTTC. Encoded protein: CASSPRVGEQYF.